This T cell receptor beta chain was captured in a study of blood T cell repertoires in COVID-19. Study context: T cells, B-cell-depleted T cells, or PBMCs supplied cDNA or gDNA.

This clone appeared a single time. Original processing methods: Estimation of nucleated cell counts was performed using reference gene primer amplification. The method was immunoSEQ multiplex PCR; TCRdb's version includes in-frame clones alone and lacks a portion of them. The V and J calls and clone size were taken over from that table, and D and trimming were inferred from the DNA. The sample holds approximately 150,000 clones, around 90% seen once. Germline-derived CDR1 and CDR2 are LGHDT and YNNKEL (reference sequence). V was pared by 4 bases and J by 1 base, with 7 bases between. The CDR3 has 13 residues.

This chain connects TRBV3-1 (or the pseudogene TRBV3-2) to TRBJ1-1, with unresolved D. The sequence was obtained from a woman older than 75 with COVID-19, enrolled during active disease. Sequenced: peripheral blood. CDR3 in DNA: TGTGCCAGCAGCCCCCACGGGAACACTGAAGCTTTCTTT. Its protein is CASSPHGNTEAFF.